These 9 T cell receptor beta chains were sequenced from one sample in a study of cytomegalovirus exposure and HLA in healthy donors. This table comes from immunoSEQ multiplex PCR, and its TCRdb copy is limited to in-frame clones, with some not included. The sample records roughly 140,000 clones, roughly 91% being singletons. The specimen was PBMCs. These receptors all come from a woman younger than 35 in good health and CMV-seropositive.

The chain combines TRBV9 with TRBJ2-5, with 8 bases that match TRBD2. Per germline, CDR1 SGDLS and CDR2 YYNGEE. The ends lost 4 bases at V and 4 bases at J; junction bases unmatched: 9. The CDR3 has 15 residues. The CDR3, as DNA: TGTGCCAGCAGCTTGGGAGCGGGAGTTGGAGAGACCCAGTACTTC. Its protein is CASSLGAGVGETQYF.

The chain has TRBV21-1 and TRBJ2-1; the D call in the table, TRBD2, was not verified against the DNA. TRBV21-1 is a pseudogene locus. CDR3 length: 14 amino acids. In DNA, the CDR3 is TGTGCCAGCAGCAAAAGCGGGAGGGCCAGGGAGCAGTTCTTC. Its protein is CASSKSGRAREQFF.

The chain employs TRBV19 and TRBJ1-2, with a weak D call TRBD1 (6 bases). Between the trimmed V and J ends, which lost 3 bases and 5 bases, there was a span of 10 bases. This CDR3 spans 13 amino acids. Germline CDR1 and CDR2: LNHDA and SQIVND (reference sequence). This CDR3 is CASSITGNYGYTF. For the CDR3, the DNA is TGTGCCAGTAGTATTACAGGGAATTATGGCTACACCTTC.

The chain is built from TRBV19 and TRBJ1-3; 8 bases agree with TRBD1. The J segment lost 3 bases and the V segment lost 9 bases, leaving 13 bases of the junction unmatched. In germline, CDR1 is LNHDA, CDR2 SQIVND (reference sequence). CDR3 length: 16 amino acids. The CDR3 nucleotides are TGTGCCAGCAGGCTCAGAACCGGACAGGGTGGAAACACCATATATTTT. It translates to CASRLRTGQGGNTIYF.

This clone was observed a single time. The gene calls are TRBV2 and TRBJ2-3; D unclear. This CDR3 comprises 14 residues. Trimming removed 6 bases from V and 0 bases from J, with 10 bases in between. CDR1 SNHLY and CDR2 FYNNEI come from the germline V gene. The CDR3 bases are TGTGCCAGCAGCTACCTTATGAGCACAGATACGCAGTATTTT. Protein: CASSYLMSTDTQYF.

The chain carries TRBV28 and TRBJ1-4; TRBD1 matches 7 bases. The V gene's germline CDR1 is MDHEN and CDR2 SYDVKM. J gave up 6 bases and V 6 bases, and 10 bases lay outside the gene matches. The CDR3 runs to 15 residues. The CDR3 sequence is CASSPRGAGYEKLFF. The CDR3 nucleotides are TGTGCCAGCAGCCCCAGGGGGGCGGGATATGAAAAACTGTTTTTT.

In this sample, this clone turned up a few times. The chain couples TRBV7-2 to TRBJ2-3; possible D gene TRBD2, 6 bases. Trimming removed 6 bases from V and 2 bases from J, with 15 bases in between. From germline, CDR1 is SGHTA and CDR2 FQGNSA. The CDR3 length is 15 residues. CDR3 nucleotide sequence: TGTGCCAGCAGTCCAACCGGGACTTTCACAGATACGCAGTATTTT. As protein: CASSPTGTFTDTQYF.

The chain combines TRBV6-1 with TRBJ2-4; tentative D call: TRBD1 (5 bases). V was trimmed by 2 bases and J by 0 bases, leaving 17 bases between them. The CDR3 is 18 amino acids. Germline lookup yields CDR1 MNHNS and CDR2 SASEGT. CDR3 residues: CASSERPTGREAKNIQYF. The DNA for the CDR3 is TGTGCCAGCAGTGAAAGACCAACAGGAAGGGAAGCCAAAAACATTCAGTACTTC.

The chain joins TRBV9 to TRBJ1-1; D perhaps matches TRBD1 (6 bases). The CDR3 has 14 amino acids. V lost 1 base and J 5 bases, leaving 12 bases between the germline ends. Germline V gene sequence: CDR1 SGDLS, CDR2 YYNGEE. In nucleotides, the CDR3 is TGTGCCAGCAGCGTATGGTCAGGGGAAACTGAAGCTTTCTTT. Translation: CASSVWSGETEAFF.